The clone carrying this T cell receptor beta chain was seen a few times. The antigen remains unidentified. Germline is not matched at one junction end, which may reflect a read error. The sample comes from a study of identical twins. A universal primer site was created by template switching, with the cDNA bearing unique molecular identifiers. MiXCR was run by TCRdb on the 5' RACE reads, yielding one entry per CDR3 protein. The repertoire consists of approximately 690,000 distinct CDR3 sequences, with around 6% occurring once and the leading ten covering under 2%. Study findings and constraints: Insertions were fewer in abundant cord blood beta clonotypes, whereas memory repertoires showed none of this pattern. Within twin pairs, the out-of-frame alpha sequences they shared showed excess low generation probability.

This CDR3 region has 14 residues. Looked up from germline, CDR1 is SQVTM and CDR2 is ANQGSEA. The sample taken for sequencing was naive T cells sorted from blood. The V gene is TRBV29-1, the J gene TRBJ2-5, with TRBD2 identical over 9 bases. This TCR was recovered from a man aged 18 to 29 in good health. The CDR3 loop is CSVGTSSMGETQYF. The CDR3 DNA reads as TGCAGTGTTGGGACTAGCTCTATGGGAGAGACCCAGTACTTC.